This TCR beta chain was observed in a study of CD8+ T cells in alopecia areata. In its sample, this clone was seen a few times. Documented treatment: oral pan-JAK inhibitor, 5-10 mg twice daily. Extracted RNA was reverse transcribed into cDNA, the sequencing template. TCRdb's table, derived via immunoSEQ multiplex PCR, lists solely in-frame clones and lacks some. In the table there are approximately 110,000 clones, roughly three fifths of which are singletons. The CDR3 runs to 16 residues. Trimming removed 4 bases at V and 0 bases at J, with 13 bases between. CDR1 is LGHNA, CDR2 YSLEER, per germline. Material: CD8+ T cells sorted from blood, obtained at week 24, from a patient treated with tofacitinib. The source of this sequence is a human donor with alopecia areata. The chain has TRBV4-3 and TRBJ1-3; D is unclear. The CDR3 protein is CASSLAVVSSGNTIYF. CDR3 DNA sequence: TGCGCCAGCAGCCTTGCGGTGGTGAGCTCTGGAAACACCATATATTTT.